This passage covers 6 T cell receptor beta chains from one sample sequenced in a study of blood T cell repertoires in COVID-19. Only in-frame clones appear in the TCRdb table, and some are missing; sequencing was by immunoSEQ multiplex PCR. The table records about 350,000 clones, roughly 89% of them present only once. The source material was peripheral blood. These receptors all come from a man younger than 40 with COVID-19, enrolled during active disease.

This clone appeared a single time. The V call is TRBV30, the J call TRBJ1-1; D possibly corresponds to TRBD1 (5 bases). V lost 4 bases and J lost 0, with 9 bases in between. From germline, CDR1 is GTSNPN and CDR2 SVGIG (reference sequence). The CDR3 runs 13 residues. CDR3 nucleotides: TGTGCCTGGAACCGACAGTTGAACACTGAAGCTTTCTTT. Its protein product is CAWNRQLNTEAFF.

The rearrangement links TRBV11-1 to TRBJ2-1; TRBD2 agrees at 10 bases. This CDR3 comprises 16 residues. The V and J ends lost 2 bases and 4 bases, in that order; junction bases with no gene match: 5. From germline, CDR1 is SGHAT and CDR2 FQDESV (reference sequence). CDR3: CASSLSGLATYNEQFF. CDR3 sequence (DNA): TGTGCCAGCAGCTTATCGGGACTAGCGACATACAATGAGCAGTTCTTC.

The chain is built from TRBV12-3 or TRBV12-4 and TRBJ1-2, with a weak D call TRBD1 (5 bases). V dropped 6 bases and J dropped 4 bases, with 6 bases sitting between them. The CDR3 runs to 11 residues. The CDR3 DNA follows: TGTGCCAGCAGACAGGCCTATGGCTACACCTTC. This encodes CASRQAYGYTF.

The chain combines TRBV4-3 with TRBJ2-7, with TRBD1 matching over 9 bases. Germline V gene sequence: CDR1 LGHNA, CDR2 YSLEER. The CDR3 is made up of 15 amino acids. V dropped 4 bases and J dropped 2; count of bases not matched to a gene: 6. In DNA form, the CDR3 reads TGCGCCAGCAGCCCAGACAGGGGGTTCACCTACGAGCAGTACTTC. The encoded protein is CASSPDRGFTYEQYF.

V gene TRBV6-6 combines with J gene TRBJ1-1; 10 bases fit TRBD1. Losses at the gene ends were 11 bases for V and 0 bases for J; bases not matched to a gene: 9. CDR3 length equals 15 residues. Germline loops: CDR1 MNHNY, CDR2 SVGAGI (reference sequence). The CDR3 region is CAARGQGIVNTEAFF. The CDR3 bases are TGTGCCGCTAGGGGACAGGGGATCGTGAACACTGAAGCTTTCTTT.

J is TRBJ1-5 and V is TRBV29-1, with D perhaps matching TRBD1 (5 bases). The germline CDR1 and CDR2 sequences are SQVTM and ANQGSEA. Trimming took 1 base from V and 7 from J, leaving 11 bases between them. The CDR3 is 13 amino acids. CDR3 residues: CSVEAGYGQPQHF. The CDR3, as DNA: TGCAGCGTTGAAGCAGGGTATGGGCAGCCCCAGCATTTT. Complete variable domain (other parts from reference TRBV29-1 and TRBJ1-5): SAVISQKPSRDICQRGTSLTIQCQVDSQVTMMFWYRQQPGQSLTLIATANQGSEATYESGFVIDKFPISRPNLTFSTLTVSNMSPEDSSIYLCSVEAGYGQPQHFGDGTRLSIL.